This is a list of T cell receptor beta chains from one sample in a study of T cell repertoires in cytomegalovirus infection. Their specific antigens are unknown. TCRdb reprocessed the reads via MiXCR and lists one record per CDR3 protein. The table has approximately 910,000 distinct CDR3 sequences, less than 35% seen once. The specimen was cultured CD8+ T cells from PBMCs, collected from culture after CMV antigen stimulation. The origin of the receptors is a human donor in good health (CMV status not recorded). Some clones in this sample may be carry-over from other donors' samples. CDR3s include the opening cysteine and the closing phenylalanine or tryptophan. D genes are given only for firm matches. Size values are once, few and many counts, or a class for expanded clones, and some rows have none.

DNA: TGTGCCAGTAGGATTAGGACGGCCGCGAACACCGGGGAGCTGTTTTTT
CDR3: CASRIRTAANTGELFF
D: .
size: .
J: TRBJ2-2
length: 16
V: TRBV19

DNA: TGTGCCAGCAGCCAACCCGGACAGGGTGTGTATGGAAACACCATATATTTT
CDR3: CASSQPGQGVYGNTIYF
D: TRBD1
size: .
J: TRBJ1-3
length: 17
V: TRBV14

DNA: TGCAGCGCCGGACTAGCGTCCGTAGAAGTTGGGCAGTTCTTC
CDR3: CSAGLASVEVGQFF
D: TRBD2
size: .
J: TRBJ2-1
length: 14
V: TRBV29-1

DNA: TGTGCCAGCAGCCCCGGCGACCTCAATGAGCAGTTCTTC
CDR3: CASSPGDLNEQFF
D: .
size: many
J: TRBJ2-1
length: 13
V: TRBV7-8

DNA: TGTGCCACCAGTGAAGCCTACAATGAGCAGTTCTTC
CDR3: CATSEAYNEQFF
D: .
size: .
J: TRBJ2-1
length: 12
V: TRBV24-1

DNA: TGTGCCAGCAGTTACTCGCAGCGGGGGCCTTTTAGGGAGCAGTTCTTC
CDR3: CASSYSQRGPFREQFF
D: TRBD2
size: .
J: TRBJ2-1
length: 16
V: TRBV6-5

DNA: TGTGCCGTATCTCCCTTAGAGCACAGTATTATCGATGAGCAGTTCTTC
CDR3: CAVSPLEHSIIDEQFF
D: .
size: .
J: TRBJ2-1
length: 16
V: TRBV19

DNA: TGCAGCGGAACGCCGGGGGGTGGCACAGATACGCAGTATTTT
CDR3: CSGTPGGGTDTQYF
D: TRBD2
size: .
J: TRBJ2-3
length: 14
V: TRBV29-1

DNA: TGTGCCAGCAGTTCTGGGGGCGCTAATGAAGCTTTCTTT
CDR3: CASSSGGANEAFF
D: .
size: .
J: TRBJ1-1
length: 13
V: TRBV28

DNA: TGTGCCACCAGCAGAGATCTAGAGAAACTGTTTTTT
CDR3: CATSRDLEKLFF
D: .
size: .
J: TRBJ1-4
length: 12
V: TRBV15

DNA: TGTGCCAGCAGCTTTCCCGGGACGCAGACTGGCACAGATACGCAGTATTTT
CDR3: CASSFPGTQTGTDTQYF
D: .
size: .
J: TRBJ2-3
length: 17
V: TRBV7-6

DNA: TGTGCCAGTAGTACCTGGACTAGCGGAGACAATGAGCAGTTCTTC
CDR3: CASSTWTSGDNEQFF
D: TRBD2
size: .
J: TRBJ2-1
length: 15
V: TRBV19

DNA: TGTGCCAGCAGCCCCGGACAGGGGACTTCACCCCTCCACTTT
CDR3: CASSPGQGTSPLHF
D: TRBD1
size: few
J: TRBJ1-6
length: 14
V: TRBV14

DNA: TGTGCCAGCAAAAGGACAGGGGTGACCGGGGAGCTGTTTTTT
CDR3: CASKRTGVTGELFF
D: TRBD1
size: .
J: TRBJ2-2
length: 14
V: TRBV6-1

DNA: TGTGCCAGCAGTGAAGAGCGGGGCTACGAGCAGTACTTC
CDR3: CASSEERGYEQYF
D: TRBD2
size: .
J: TRBJ2-7
length: 13
V: TRBV2

DNA: TGCGCCAGCAGCCCTTTCCAGGGTGTCGAAAGCAATCAGCCCCAGCATTTT
CDR3: CASSPFQGVESNQPQHF
D: .
size: many
J: TRBJ1-5
length: 17
V: TRBV4-1

DNA: TGCGCCAGCAGAGAAGGAGGGGACCACTACGAGCAGTACTTC
CDR3: CASREGGDHYEQYF
D: .
size: few
J: TRBJ2-7
length: 14
V: TRBV10-2

DNA: TGTGCCAGCAGTTTACCCCCGAGACTCCTAGCCAAAAACATTCAGTACTTC
CDR3: CASSLPPRLLAKNIQYF
D: .
size: few
J: TRBJ2-4
length: 17
V: TRBV28

DNA: TGTGCCAGCAGCCCCGGGCCTGAAACAACTAATGAAAAACTGTTTTTT
CDR3: CASSPGPETTNEKLFF
D: .
size: .
J: TRBJ1-4
length: 16
V: TRBV6-5

DNA: TGTGCCAGCAGTTCGTTCTCTAACACTGAAGCTTTCTTT
CDR3: CASSSFSNTEAFF
D: .
size: few
J: TRBJ1-1
length: 13
V: TRBV6-1

DNA: TGTGCCAGCAGCTCGACGAACAGGGTTCTAGATGAGCAGTTCTTC
CDR3: CASSSTNRVLDEQFF
D: .
size: many
J: TRBJ2-1
length: 15
V: TRBV7-2

DNA: TGTGCCAGCACCCCTGGCAGCGGGCAAGAGACCCAGTACTTC
CDR3: CASTPGSGQETQYF
D: .
size: few
J: TRBJ2-5
length: 14
V: TRBV5-5

DNA: TGTGCCAGTAGATCGGGACAGCAAGAGACCCAGTACTTC
CDR3: CASRSGQQETQYF
D: TRBD1
size: .
J: TRBJ2-5
length: 13
V: TRBV19

DNA: TGTGCCAGCAGCCAAGAATTTCCTCCACTGGCGGGGGACACAGATACGCAGTATTTT
CDR3: CASSQEFPPLAGDTDTQYF
D: TRBD2
size: .
J: TRBJ2-3
length: 19
V: TRBV4-2

DNA: TGTGCTAGTGGTTTAGGGGAGGGGGCGAACACTGAAGCTTTCTTT
CDR3: CASGLGEGANTEAFF
D: TRBD1
size: .
J: TRBJ1-1
length: 15
V: TRBV12-5

DNA: TGTGCCAGCAGTTCTCTGCCTAGCGGGCCAGAGGGGTCCCAAGAGACCCAGTACTTC
CDR3: CASSSLPSGPEGSQETQYF
D: TRBD2
size: few
J: TRBJ2-5
length: 19
V: TRBV27

DNA: TGTGCCAGCAGTTTCAGCGGACAGAGGGAAGCTTTCTTT
CDR3: CASSFSGQREAFF
D: .
size: .
J: TRBJ1-1
length: 13
V: TRBV6-6

DNA: TGTGCCAGCAAGACAGGGGAAGAACAGCCCCAGCATTTT
CDR3: CASKTGEEQPQHF
D: TRBD1
size: few
J: TRBJ1-5
length: 13
V: TRBV6-2/TRBV6-3

DNA: TGTGCCAGCAGTTACTCTGGGTGGGAGACCCAGTACTTC
CDR3: CASSYSGWETQYF
D: .
size: few
J: TRBJ2-5
length: 13
V: TRBV6-5

DNA: TGTGCCAGCAGCCAAAGGGACAGGGGGGACTATGGCTACACCTTC
CDR3: CASSQRDRGDYGYTF
D: TRBD1
size: .
J: TRBJ1-2
length: 15
V: TRBV6-1

DNA: TGTGCCAGCAGTTTCGGGACAGGGCTCTCTGGGGCCAACGTCCTGACTTTC
CDR3: CASSFGTGLSGANVLTF
D: TRBD1
size: .
J: TRBJ2-6
length: 17
V: TRBV27

DNA: TGTGCCAGCAGCTTAGTAGTGTTGTTGGACAGGGGGATACCTAGCACAGATACGCAGTATTTT
CDR3: CASSLVVLLDRGIPSTDTQYF
D: TRBD1
size: many
J: TRBJ2-3
length: 21
V: TRBV7-8

DNA: TGCAGTGCTCCAGGGACAGGGATTTCTACTAATGAAAAACTGTTTTTT
CDR3: CSAPGTGISTNEKLFF
D: TRBD1
size: .
J: TRBJ1-4
length: 16
V: TRBV20-1

DNA: TGTGCCAGCAGTTTAGCCCCCGGGACAGCTAATTCACCCCTCCACTTT
CDR3: CASSLAPGTANSPLHF
D: TRBD1
size: .
J: TRBJ1-6
length: 16
V: TRBV12-3/TRBV12-4

DNA: TGTGCCAGCAGCTCAGAACCGACAGGGCTCGGCTACACCTTC
CDR3: CASSSEPTGLGYTF
D: TRBD1
size: .
J: TRBJ1-2
length: 14
V: TRBV7-3

DNA: TGTGCCAGCCAAGGACAGGGCTACAATGAGCAGTTCTTC
CDR3: CASQGQGYNEQFF
D: TRBD1
size: many
J: TRBJ2-1
length: 13
V: TRBV6-1

DNA: TGTGCCAGCGCATCGACGGGACACTTAACCGGGGAGCTGTTTTTT
CDR3: CASASTGHLTGELFF
D: .
size: .
J: TRBJ2-2
length: 15
V: TRBV7-9

DNA: TGTGCCAGCAGCTTAGCTCAGTTCAGGTCCTACGAGCAGTACTTC
CDR3: CASSLAQFRSYEQYF
D: .
size: once
J: TRBJ2-7
length: 15
V: TRBV11-2

DNA: TGTGCCAGCAGTTTGGTACAGTATAATTCACCCCTCCACTTT
CDR3: CASSLVQYNSPLHF
D: .
size: few
J: TRBJ1-6
length: 14
V: TRBV27

DNA: TGTGCCAGCAGTGAATTAGGGCCGTCATTCGGGGAGCTGTTTTTT
CDR3: CASSELGPSFGELFF
D: .
size: few
J: TRBJ2-2
length: 15
V: TRBV6-1

DNA: TGTGCCAGCAGTATAGTACCCAGGGACATCGGCAATCAGCCCCAGCATTTT
CDR3: CASSIVPRDIGNQPQHF
D: .
size: .
J: TRBJ1-5
length: 17
V: TRBV19

DNA: TGTGCCAGCAGCCAAGAGCCAGGAGAACTTTTCACTGAAGCTTTCTTT
CDR3: CASSQEPGELFTEAFF
D: .
size: .
J: TRBJ1-1
length: 16
V: TRBV14

DNA: TGTGCCAGCACCGACACCTATGGCTACACCTTC
CDR3: CASTDTYGYTF
D: .
size: .
J: TRBJ1-2
length: 11
V: TRBV25-1

DNA: TGTGCCAGCAGCCAAGAAACACGGATGAACACTGAAGCTTTCTTT
CDR3: CASSQETRMNTEAFF
D: .
size: few
J: TRBJ1-1
length: 15
V: TRBV4-2

DNA: TGCAGTGCTAGAGATCCGGGGGGATCCTACAATGAGCAGTTCTTC
CDR3: CSARDPGGSYNEQFF
D: TRBD2
size: .
J: TRBJ2-1
length: 15
V: TRBV20-1

DNA: TGTGCCAGCACGTGCCGATCAGGCCTATCCTACGAGCAGTACTTC
CDR3: CASTCRSGLSYEQYF
D: .
size: .
J: TRBJ2-7
length: 15
V: TRBV6-6

DNA: TGTGCCAGCTCCGGGACATCCAGCTCTGGGGCCAACGTCCTGACTTTC
CDR3: CASSGTSSSGANVLTF
D: .
size: few
J: TRBJ2-6
length: 16
V: TRBV19

DNA: TGTGCCAGCAGCTTAGTTGGGACTGTAACTACAGATACGCAGTATTTT
CDR3: CASSLVGTVTTDTQYF
D: .
size: .
J: TRBJ2-3
length: 16
V: TRBV13

DNA: TGTGCCAGCAGCTTCATTGAGGGCACAGATACGCAGTATTTT
CDR3: CASSFIEGTDTQYF
D: .
size: many
J: TRBJ2-3
length: 14
V: TRBV7-6

DNA: TGTGCCATCACGTTCTCCGGGACTAGCGGGGAGCAGTACTTC
CDR3: CAITFSGTSGEQYF
D: TRBD2
size: few
J: TRBJ2-7
length: 14
V: TRBV10-3

DNA: TGTGCCAGCAGCCAAGATTCATCCCCCGAAGATACGCAGTATTTT
CDR3: CASSQDSSPEDTQYF
D: .
size: once
J: TRBJ2-3
length: 15
V: TRBV3-1

DNA: TGTGCCACCAGTGAGGTTCTCCGGGGGGCTTCGGATGAGCAGTTCTTC
CDR3: CATSEVLRGASDEQFF
D: .
size: .
J: TRBJ2-1
length: 16
V: TRBV24-1

DNA: TGTGCCAGCAGTTTAATGGGGCTTAATGAAAAACTGTTTTTT
CDR3: CASSLMGLNEKLFF
D: .
size: .
J: TRBJ1-4
length: 14
V: TRBV6-5

DNA: TGTGCCAGCAGTCGCCGACAGGGGCGGTGGGACACCATATATTTT
CDR3: CASSRRQGRWDTIYF
D: TRBD1
size: once
J: TRBJ1-3
length: 15
V: TRBV27